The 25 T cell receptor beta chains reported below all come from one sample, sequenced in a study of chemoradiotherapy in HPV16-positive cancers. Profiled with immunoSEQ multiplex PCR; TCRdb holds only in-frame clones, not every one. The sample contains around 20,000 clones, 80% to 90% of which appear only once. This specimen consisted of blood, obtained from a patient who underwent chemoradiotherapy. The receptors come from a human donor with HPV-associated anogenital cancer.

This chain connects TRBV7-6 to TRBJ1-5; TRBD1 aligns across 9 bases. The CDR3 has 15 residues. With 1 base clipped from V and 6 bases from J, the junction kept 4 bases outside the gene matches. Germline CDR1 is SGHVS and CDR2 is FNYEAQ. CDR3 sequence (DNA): TGTGCCAGCAGCTTAGGACAGGGGGGAAGTCAGCCCCAGCATTTT. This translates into CASSLGQGGSQPQHF.

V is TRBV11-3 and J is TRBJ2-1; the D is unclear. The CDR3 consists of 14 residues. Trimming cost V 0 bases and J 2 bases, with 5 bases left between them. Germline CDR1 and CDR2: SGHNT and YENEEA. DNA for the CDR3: TGTGCCAGCAGCTTAGAGTCAACCTACAATGAGCAGTTCTTC. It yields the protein CASSLESTYNEQFF. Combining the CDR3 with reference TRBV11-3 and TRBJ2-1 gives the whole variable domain EAGVVQSPRYKIIEKKQPVAFWCNPISGHNTLYWYLQNLGQGPELLIRYENEEAVDDSQLPKDRFSAERLKGVDSTLKIQPAELGDSAVYLCASSLESTYNEQFFGPGTRLTVL.

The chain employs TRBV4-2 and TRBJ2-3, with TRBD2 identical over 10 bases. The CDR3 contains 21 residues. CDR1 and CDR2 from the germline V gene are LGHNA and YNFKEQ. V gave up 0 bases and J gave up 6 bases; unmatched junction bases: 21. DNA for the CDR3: TGTGCCAGCAGCCAAGATCTTGGGAGCGGGGGGGCGTTCACGCCGGAGGATACGCAGTATTTT. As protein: CASSQDLGSGGAFTPEDTQYF.

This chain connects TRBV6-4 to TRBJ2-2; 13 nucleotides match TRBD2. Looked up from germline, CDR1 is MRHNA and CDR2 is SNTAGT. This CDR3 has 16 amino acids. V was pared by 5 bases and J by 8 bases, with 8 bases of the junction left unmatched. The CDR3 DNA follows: TGTGCCAGCAGTCCGACTAGCGGGGGGATATCGGGGGAGCTGTTTTTT. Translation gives CASSPTSGGISGELFF.

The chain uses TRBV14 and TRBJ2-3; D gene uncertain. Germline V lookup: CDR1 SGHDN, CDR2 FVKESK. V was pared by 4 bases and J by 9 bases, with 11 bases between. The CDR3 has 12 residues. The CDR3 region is CASSPSKATQYF. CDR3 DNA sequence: TGTGCCAGCAGCCCTTCTAAGGCGACGCAGTATTTT.

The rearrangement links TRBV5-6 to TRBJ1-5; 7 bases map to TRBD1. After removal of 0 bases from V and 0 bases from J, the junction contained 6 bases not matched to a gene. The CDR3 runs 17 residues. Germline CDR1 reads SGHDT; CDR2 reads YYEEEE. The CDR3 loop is CASSLGQGLSSNQPQHF. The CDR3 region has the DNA TGTGCCAGCAGCTTGGGACAGGGCTTGAGTAGCAATCAGCCCCAGCATTTT.

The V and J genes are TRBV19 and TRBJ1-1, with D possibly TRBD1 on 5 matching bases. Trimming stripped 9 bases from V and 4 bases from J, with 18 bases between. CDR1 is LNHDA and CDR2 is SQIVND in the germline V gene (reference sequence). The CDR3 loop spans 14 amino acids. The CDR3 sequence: CASNRPGWGTEAFF. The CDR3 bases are TGTGCCAGCAACAGGCCAGGGTGGGGCACTGAAGCTTTCTTT.

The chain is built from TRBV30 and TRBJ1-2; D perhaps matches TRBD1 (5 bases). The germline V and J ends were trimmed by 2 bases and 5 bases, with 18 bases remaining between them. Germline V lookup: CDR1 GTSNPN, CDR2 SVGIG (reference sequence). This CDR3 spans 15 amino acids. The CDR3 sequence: CAWSLRRPGDYGYTF. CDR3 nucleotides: TGTGCCTGGAGTCTAAGACGTCCGGGGGATTATGGCTACACCTTC.

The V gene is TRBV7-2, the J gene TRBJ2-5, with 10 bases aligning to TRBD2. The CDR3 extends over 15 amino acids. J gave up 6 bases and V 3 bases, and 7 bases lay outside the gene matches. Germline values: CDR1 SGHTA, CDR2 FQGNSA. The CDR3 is CASSLQRGGLKTQYF. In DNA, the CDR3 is TGTGCCAGCAGCTTGCAGCGGGGGGGCCTGAAGACCCAGTACTTC.

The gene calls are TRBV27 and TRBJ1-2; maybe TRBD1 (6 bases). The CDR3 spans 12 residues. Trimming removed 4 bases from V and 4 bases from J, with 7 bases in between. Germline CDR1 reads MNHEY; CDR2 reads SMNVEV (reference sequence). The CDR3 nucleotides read TGTGCCAGCAGTTCGACAGGCTATGGCTACACCTTC. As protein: CASSSTGYGYTF.

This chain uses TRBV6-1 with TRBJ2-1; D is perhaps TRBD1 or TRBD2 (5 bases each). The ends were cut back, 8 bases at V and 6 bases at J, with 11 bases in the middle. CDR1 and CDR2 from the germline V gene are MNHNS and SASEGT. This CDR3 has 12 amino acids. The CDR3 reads CASGGNSNEQFF. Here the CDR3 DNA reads TGTGCCAGCGGGGGTAATAGCAATGAGCAGTTCTTC.

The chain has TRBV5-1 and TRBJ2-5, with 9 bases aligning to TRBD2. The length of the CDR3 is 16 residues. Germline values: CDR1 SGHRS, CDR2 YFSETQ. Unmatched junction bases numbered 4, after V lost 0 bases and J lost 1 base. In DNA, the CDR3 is TGCGCCAGCAGCTTGGGGCCTAGCGGGGCCCAAGAGACCCAGTACTTC. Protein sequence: CASSLGPSGAQETQYF.

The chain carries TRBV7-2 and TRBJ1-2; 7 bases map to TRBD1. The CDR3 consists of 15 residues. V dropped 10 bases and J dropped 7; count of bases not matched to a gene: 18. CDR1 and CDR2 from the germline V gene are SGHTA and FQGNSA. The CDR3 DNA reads TGTGCCACCTCCATATCTTGGGAGGGGGCGGGTGGCTACACCTTC. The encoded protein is CATSISWEGAGGYTF.

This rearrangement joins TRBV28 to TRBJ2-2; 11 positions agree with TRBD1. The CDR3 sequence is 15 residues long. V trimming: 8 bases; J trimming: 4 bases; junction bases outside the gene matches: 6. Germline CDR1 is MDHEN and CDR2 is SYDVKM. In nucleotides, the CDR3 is TGTGCCAGCCGCACCGGGACAGGGGGCACCGGGGAGCTGTTTTTT. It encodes CASRTGTGGTGELFF.

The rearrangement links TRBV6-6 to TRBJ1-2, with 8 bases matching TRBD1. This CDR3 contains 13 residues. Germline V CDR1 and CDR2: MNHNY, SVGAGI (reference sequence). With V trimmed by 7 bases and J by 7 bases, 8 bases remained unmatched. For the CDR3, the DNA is TGTGCCAGCACCCCGACAGGGGTATTTGGCTACACCTTC. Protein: CASTPTGVFGYTF.

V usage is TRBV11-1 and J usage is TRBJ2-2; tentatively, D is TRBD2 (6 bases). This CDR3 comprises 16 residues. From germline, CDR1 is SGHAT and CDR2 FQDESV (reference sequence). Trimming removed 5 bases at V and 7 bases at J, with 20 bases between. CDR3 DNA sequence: TGTGCCAGCAGCCCCGATGGAGGAGGGGAGGACGGGGAGCTGTTTTTT. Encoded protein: CASSPDGGGEDGELFF.

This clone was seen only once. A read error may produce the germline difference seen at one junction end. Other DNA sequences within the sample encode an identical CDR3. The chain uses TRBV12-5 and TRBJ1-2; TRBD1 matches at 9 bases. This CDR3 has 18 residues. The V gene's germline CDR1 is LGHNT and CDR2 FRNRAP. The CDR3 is CASGVAGTGISPNYGYTF. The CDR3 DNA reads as TGTGCCAGTGGCGTCGCCGGGACAGGGATCTCCCCAAACTATGGCTACACCTTC.

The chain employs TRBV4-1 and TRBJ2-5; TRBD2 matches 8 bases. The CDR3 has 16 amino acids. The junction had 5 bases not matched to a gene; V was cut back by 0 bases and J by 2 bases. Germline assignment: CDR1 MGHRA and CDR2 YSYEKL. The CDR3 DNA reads TGCGCCAGCAGCCAAGATCCCCCTAGCGGGCAAGAGACCCAGTACTTC. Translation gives CASSQDPPSGQETQYF.

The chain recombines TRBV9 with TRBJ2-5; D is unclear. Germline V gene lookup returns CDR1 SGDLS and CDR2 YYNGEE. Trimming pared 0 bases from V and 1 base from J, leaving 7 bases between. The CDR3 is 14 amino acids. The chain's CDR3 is CASSVGGSQETQYF. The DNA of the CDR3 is TGTGCCAGCAGCGTAGGTGGTAGCCAAGAGACCCAGTACTTC.

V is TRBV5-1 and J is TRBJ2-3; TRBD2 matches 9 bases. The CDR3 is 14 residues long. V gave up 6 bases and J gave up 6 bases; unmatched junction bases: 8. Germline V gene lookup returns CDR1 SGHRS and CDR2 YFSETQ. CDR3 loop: CASTRTSVTDTQYF. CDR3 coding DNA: TGCGCCAGCACCCGGACTAGCGTCACGGATACGCAGTATTTT. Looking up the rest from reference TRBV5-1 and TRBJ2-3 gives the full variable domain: KAGVTQTPRYLIKTRGQQVTLSCSPISGHRSVSWYQQTPGQGLQFLFEYFSETQRNKGNFPGRFSGRQFSNSRSEMNVSTLELGDSALYLCASTRTSVTDTQYFGPGTRLTVL.

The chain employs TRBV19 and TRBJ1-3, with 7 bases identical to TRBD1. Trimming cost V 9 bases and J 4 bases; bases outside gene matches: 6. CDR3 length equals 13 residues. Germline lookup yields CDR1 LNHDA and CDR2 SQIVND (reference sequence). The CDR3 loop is CASGGGQGNTIYF. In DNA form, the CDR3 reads TGTGCCAGCGGAGGGGGCCAAGGAAACACCATATATTTT.

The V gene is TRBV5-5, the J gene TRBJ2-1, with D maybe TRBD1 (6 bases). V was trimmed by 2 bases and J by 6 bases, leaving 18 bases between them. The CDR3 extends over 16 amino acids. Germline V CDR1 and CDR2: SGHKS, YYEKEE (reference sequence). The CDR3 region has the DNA TGTGCCAGCAGCTTACCGGCCTTCCTAGGGGGCAATGAGCAGTTCTTC. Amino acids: CASSLPAFLGGNEQFF.

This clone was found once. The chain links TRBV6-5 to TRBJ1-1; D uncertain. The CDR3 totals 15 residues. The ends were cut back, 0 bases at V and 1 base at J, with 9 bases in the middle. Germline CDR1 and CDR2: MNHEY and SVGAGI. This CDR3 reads CASSYSGRRNTEAFF. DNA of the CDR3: TGTGCCAGCAGTTACTCGGGAAGAAGGAACACTGAAGCTTTCTTT.

CDR3 DNA sequence: TGTGCCAGCAGCTTCTGGGTTACAAACTCTGAAGCTTTCTTT. Amino acids: CASSFWVTNSEAFF. The chain carries TRBV11-2 and TRBJ1-1; D remains ambiguous. This CDR3 has 14 amino acids. With 3 bases removed from V and 6 bases from J, the gap between germline ends came to 14 bases. Germline CDR1 and CDR2: SGHAT and FQNNGV.

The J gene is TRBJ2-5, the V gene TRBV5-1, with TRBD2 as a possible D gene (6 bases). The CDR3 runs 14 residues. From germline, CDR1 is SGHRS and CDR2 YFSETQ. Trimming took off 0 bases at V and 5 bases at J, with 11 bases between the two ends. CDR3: CASSLAGGGETQYF. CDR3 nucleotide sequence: TGCGCCAGCAGCTTGGCCGGCGGAGGGGAGACCCAGTACTTC.